A single sample is the source of the 4 T cell receptor beta chains below, sequenced in a study of blood T cell repertoires in COVID-19. TCRdb's table, derived via immunoSEQ multiplex PCR, lists solely in-frame clones and lacks some. Counted here are fewer than 250,000 clones, 88% occurring once; the ten biggest clones make up over 1.5%. Source material: peripheral blood. Receptor source: a man between 70 and 80 years old with acute or convalescent COVID-19.

The chain links TRBV28 to TRBJ2-2, with 7 bases lining up with TRBD1. The CDR3 length is 14 residues. Germline trimming cut 9 bases from V and 2 bases from J; bases unmatched to any gene: 6. Germline V gene sequence: CDR1 MDHEN, CDR2 SYDVKM. The CDR3 region has the DNA TGTGCCAGTACCGGGACAGTAAACACCGGGGAGCTGTTTTTT. Translating it yields CASTGTVNTGELFF.

The chain joins TRBV3-1 (or the pseudogene TRBV3-2) to TRBJ2-3; TRBD2 matches 7 bases. J was trimmed by 3 bases and V by 0 bases; bases with no gene match: 3. Germline assignment: CDR1 LGHDT and CDR2 YNNKEL (reference sequence). CDR3 size: 15 residues. CDR3 in DNA: TGTGCCAGCAGCCAAGACGGGCGGGAGACAGATACGCAGTATTTT. Translating gives CASSQDGRETDTQYF.

The V call is TRBV13, the J call TRBJ2-7; 8 positions agree with TRBD2. Germline CDR1 PRHDT, CDR2 FYEKMQ (reference sequence). V was clipped by 4 bases and J by 7 bases; unmatched bases: 9. The CDR3 is made up of 14 amino acids. CDR3 in amino acids: CASSSRREVREQYF. In nucleotides, the CDR3 is TGTGCCAGCAGCTCAAGGCGGGAGGTAAGGGAGCAGTACTTC.

The chain is built from TRBV7-2 and TRBJ2-1, with 8 bases matching TRBD2. The CDR3 has 17 amino acids. Germline assignment: CDR1 SGHTA and CDR2 FQGNSA. The V and J ends lost 3 bases and 0 bases, in that order; junction bases with no gene match: 7. The CDR3 protein is CASSFPSGGSSYNEQFF. DNA for the CDR3: TGTGCCAGCAGCTTTCCCAGCGGGGGAAGCTCCTACAATGAGCAGTTCTTC.